This passage covers 6 T cell receptor beta chains from one sample sequenced in a study of CD8 T cells in Susac syndrome. About 0.45 to 1 ug RNA was reverse transcribed with random hexamers. TCRdb independently ran MiXCR on the immunoSEQ multiplex PCR reads; one entry per CDR3 protein. The data contain more than 95,000 distinct CDR3 sequences, 85% to 95% of them singletons. Sequenced: CD4+ T cells from PBMCs. The source is a human donor with multiple sclerosis.

The J gene is TRBJ1-1, the V gene TRBV25-1; 8 nucleotides match TRBD1. Germline lookup yields CDR1 MGHDK and CDR2 SYGVNS. CDR3 size: 15 residues. Unmatched junction bases numbered 6, after V lost 3 bases and J lost 3 bases. The CDR3 sequence: CASSEAGGLDTEAFF. The CDR3 bases are TGTGCCAGCAGTGAGGCAGGGGGCTTGGACACTGAAGCTTTCTTT.

This clonotype was seen just once. This chain uses TRBV25-1 with TRBJ2-7; 10 nucleotides align to TRBD1. Germline V gives CDR1 MGHDK, CDR2 SYGVNS. The V and J ends lost 5 bases and 6 bases, in that order; junction bases with no gene match: 13. The CDR3 length is 16 residues. The CDR3 is CASSPGPGQGFSEQYF. The CDR3 region has the DNA TGTGCCAGCAGTCCGGGACCGGGACAGGGGTTTTCCGAGCAGTACTTC.

The genes are TRBV30 and TRBJ1-6; perhaps TRBD1 as D (5 bases). The CDR3 sequence is 17 residues long. The V end lost 2 bases, the J end lost 14 bases, and 28 bases lay between the germline ends. From germline, CDR1 is GTSNPN and CDR2 SVGIG (reference sequence). CDR3 protein: CAWSWGYGGPYEGTLHF. As DNA, the CDR3 is TGTGCCTGGAGTTGGGGTTATGGGGGTCCTTACGAAGGCACCCTCCACTTT.

V and J are TRBV6-5 and TRBJ1-5; no clear D. The V gene lost 2 bases and the J gene lost 1 base, with 9 bases spanning the gap. From germline, CDR1 is MNHEY and CDR2 SVGAGI. The CDR3 consists of 15 residues. Here the CDR3 reads CASSYRGGSNQPQHF. CDR3 in DNA: TGTGCCAGCAGTTACCGGGGAGGAAGCAATCAGCCCCAGCATTTT.

The chain has TRBV7-3 and TRBJ2-5; TRBD2 matches at 9 bases. The CDR3 runs to 13 residues. Trimming removed 5 bases from V and 4 bases from J; junction bases left unmatched: 2. The V gene's germline CDR1 is SGHTA and CDR2 FQGTGA. CDR3 nucleotides: TGTGCCAGCAGCGGCGGGGGGGCAGAGACCCAGTACTTC. Its translation is CASSGGGAETQYF.

V usage is TRBV11-2 and J usage is TRBJ2-5, with a tentative D call TRBD1 (6 bases). Trimming took 0 bases from V and 5 from J, leaving 13 bases between them. Germline values: CDR1 SGHAT, CDR2 FQNNGV. This CDR3 is built from 15 residues. The DNA for the CDR3 is TGTGCCAGCAGCTTAGAGTGGGGGCGCATGGAGACCCAGTACTTC. It yields the protein CASSLEWGRMETQYF.